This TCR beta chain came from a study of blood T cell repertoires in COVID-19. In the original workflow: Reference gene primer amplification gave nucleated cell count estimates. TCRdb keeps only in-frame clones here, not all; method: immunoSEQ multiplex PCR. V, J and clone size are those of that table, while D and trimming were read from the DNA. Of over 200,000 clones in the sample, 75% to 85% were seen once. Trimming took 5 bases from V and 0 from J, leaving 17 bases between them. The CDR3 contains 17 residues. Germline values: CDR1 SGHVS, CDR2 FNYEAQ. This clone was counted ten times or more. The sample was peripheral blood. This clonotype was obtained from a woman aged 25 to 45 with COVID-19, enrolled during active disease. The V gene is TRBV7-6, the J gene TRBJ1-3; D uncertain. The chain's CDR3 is CASSLGLNGISGNTIYF. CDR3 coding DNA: TGTGCCAGCAGCCTCGGGTTAAACGGGATCTCTGGAAACACCATATATTTT.